Sequencing of this T cell receptor (beta chain) was carried out in a study of technical replicates of blood from four donors. The germline V gene encodes CDR1 LNHDA and CDR2 SQIVND (reference sequence). This CDR3 has 15 amino acids. J lost 3 bases, V lost 5 bases, and 7 bases had no gene match. Sequencing used immunoSEQ multiplex PCR; TCRdb keeps in-frame clones, though not all of them. The sample records tens of thousands of clones, 94% being singletons. This clonotype was obtained from a human donor in good health. The sequenced sample was T cells isolated from PBMCs. The J gene is TRBJ2-7, the V gene TRBV19, with 10 bases aligning to TRBD1. CDR3 DNA: TGTGCCAGTAGTGCAGCCGGGACAGGGGACTACGAGCAGTACTTC. Translating gives CASSAAGTGDYEQYF.